The subject of this entry is one TCR beta chain. Sequencing was performed with immunoSEQ multiplex PCR; in TCRdb, only in-frame clones are kept and a portion is missing. The table shows approximately 280,000 clones, with 85% occurring only once. CDR3 length: 15 amino acids. In germline, CDR1 is MNHEY, CDR2 SVGAGI. V lost 0 bases and J lost 3, with 10 bases in between. This record belongs to a study of blood T cell repertoires in COVID-19. About the research overall: Some COVID-19 samples were acute and others convalescent; all came from the United States, Italy and Spain. The cDNA or gDNA used as material had been derived from T cells, B-cell-depleted T cells, or PBMCs.

This study enrolled people aged roughly 18 to 89 from around 26 US geographic areas. Cohort allocation depended upon clinical history that participants reported. The sequencing sample was made of PBMCs or T cells enriched from blood (not recorded which). The TCR comes from a woman aged 45-65 years who had recovered from COVID-19. V and J are TRBV6-5 and TRBJ2-3; a weak D match, TRBD1 (7 bases). DNA of the CDR3: TGTGCCAGCAGTTACTCGACAGGGAGGACAGATACGCAGTATTTT. It yields the protein CASSYSTGRTDTQYF.